The present TCR beta chain was sequenced within a study of blood T cell repertoires in COVID-19. Looking at the study overall: The origin of the acute and convalescent COVID-19 samples was the United States, Italy and Spain. T cells, B-cell-depleted T cells, or PBMCs provided the cDNA or gDNA that served as material.

The V gene lost 7 bases and the J gene lost 0 bases, with 4 bases spanning the gap. Germline values: CDR1 LNHDA, CDR2 SQIVND (reference sequence). CDR3 length: 13 residues. The cohort comprised adults aged roughly 18 to 95 years residing in 20 to 25 US areas. Researchers sorted participants into cohorts using their self-reported clinical history. This table comes from immunoSEQ multiplex PCR, and its TCRdb copy is limited to in-frame clones, with some not included. The table records about 230,000 clones, 88% of them present only once. The TCR was taken from a woman in her forties with acute COVID-19. The sample comprised PBMCs or T cells enriched from blood (not recorded which). The chain joins TRBV19 to TRBJ1-6; D is unresolved. In DNA form, the CDR3 reads TGTGCCAGTATGTACTCCTATAATTCACCCCTCCACTTT. Residues: CASMYSYNSPLHF.